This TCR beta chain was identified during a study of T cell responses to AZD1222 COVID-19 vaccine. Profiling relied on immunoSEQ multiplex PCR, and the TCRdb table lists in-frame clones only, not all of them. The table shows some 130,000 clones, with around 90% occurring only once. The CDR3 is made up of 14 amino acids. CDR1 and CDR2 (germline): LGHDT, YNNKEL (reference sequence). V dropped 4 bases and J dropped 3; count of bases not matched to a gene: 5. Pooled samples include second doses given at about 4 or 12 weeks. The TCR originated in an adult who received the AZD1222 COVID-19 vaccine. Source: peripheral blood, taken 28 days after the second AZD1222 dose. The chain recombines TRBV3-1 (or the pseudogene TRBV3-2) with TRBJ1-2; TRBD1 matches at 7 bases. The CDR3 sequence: CASSLQGDYYGYTF. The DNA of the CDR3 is TGTGCCAGCAGCCTCCAGGGGGACTACTATGGCTACACCTTC.